The sequence of this T cell receptor beta chain was determined in a study of T cell responses to AZD1222 COVID-19 vaccine. Here immunoSEQ multiplex PCR was the method, and the copy in TCRdb shows in-frame clones only, minus some. Among about 180,000 clones, 80% to 90% were seen once, and the ten largest hold roughly 4%. Study results and caveats: In all cases, repertoires were sampled only after the peak T cell response. Nearly half of unique spike-specific TCRs reportedly avoided B.1.351 and B.1.1.7 mutated regions. Spike-specific TCR breadth and depth grew following two AZD1222 doses. Females made up more of the donors, who were largely white British, and clonal diversity may have come out too low.

This clone was detected only once. Its target is unknown. The clonotype originates from an adult who received the MenACWY meningococcal vaccine as a control. The specimen comprised peripheral blood, sampled 28 days after the second dose of the MenACWY control vaccine.

The CDR3, as DNA: TGTGCCAGTAGTTTTACAGTCGTACTCAACATTCAGTACTTC. As protein: CASSFTVVLNIQYF. This chain uses TRBV19 with TRBJ2-4; D gene uncertain. Germline V gene data show CDR1 as LNHDA and CDR2 as SQIVND (reference sequence). Trimming pared 5 bases from V and 7 bases from J, leaving 15 bases between. The CDR3 has 14 amino acids.